Below, 3 T cell receptor beta chains from the same sample are listed, as sequenced in a study of regulatory T cells in long-lasting Graves disease. Both iRepertoire HTBI primers and Arm-PCR of CDR3 regions were used to build the TCR beta libraries. From the multiplex PCR reads, TCRdb called clonotypes with MiXCR, one entry per CDR3 protein. This sample yields about 460,000 distinct CDR3 sequences, of which 22% are seen a single time; around 14% belongs to the top ten. Indicated time point: persistent/refractory GD, antithyroid drugs over 5 years with positive TRAb. Preparation of the TCR library used RNA extracted from PBMCs. The specimen comprised peripheral blood mononuclear cells (PBMCs), sampled when the disease was refractory, from a patient treated with antithyroid drugs. The receptor source for this set is a female donor with Graves disease.

This clonotype was seen only once. The chain uses TRBV7-8 and TRBJ2-2, with D maybe TRBD2 (6 bases). Per the germline V gene, CDR1 is SGHVS and CDR2 is FQNEAQ. The germline V and J ends were trimmed by 1 base and 13 bases, with 16 bases remaining between them. The CDR3 length is 14 residues. CDR3 sequence reads: CASSLGGARDRLFF. CDR3 in DNA: TGTGCCAGCAGCTTAGGTGGAGCGCGGGACCGGCTGTTTTTT.

About this clonotype: With a much larger clone just one base away, this may be a read error. The V call is TRBV20-1, the J call TRBJ1-1; 7 nucleotides align to TRBD1. V gave up 6 bases and J gave up 2 bases; unmatched junction bases: 12. Germline CDR1 reads DFQATT; CDR2 reads SNEGSKA (reference sequence). CDR3 size: 15 residues. The CDR3 nucleotides read TGCAGTGCAACACAGACAGGGAAAGGCAACACTGAAGCTTTCTTT. As protein: CSATQTGKGNTEAFF.

The chain recombines TRBV5-1 with TRBJ2-5, with 15 bases fitting TRBD2. V shed 4 bases, J shed 5 bases, and the junction held 6 bases outside the gene matches. The CDR3 loop spans 16 amino acids. The germline gives CDR1 SGHRS, CDR2 YFSETQ. The CDR3 spells CASSRTSGGVEETQYF. For the CDR3, the DNA is TGCGCCAGCAGCCGGACTAGCGGGGGGGTGGAGGAGACCCAGTACTTC.